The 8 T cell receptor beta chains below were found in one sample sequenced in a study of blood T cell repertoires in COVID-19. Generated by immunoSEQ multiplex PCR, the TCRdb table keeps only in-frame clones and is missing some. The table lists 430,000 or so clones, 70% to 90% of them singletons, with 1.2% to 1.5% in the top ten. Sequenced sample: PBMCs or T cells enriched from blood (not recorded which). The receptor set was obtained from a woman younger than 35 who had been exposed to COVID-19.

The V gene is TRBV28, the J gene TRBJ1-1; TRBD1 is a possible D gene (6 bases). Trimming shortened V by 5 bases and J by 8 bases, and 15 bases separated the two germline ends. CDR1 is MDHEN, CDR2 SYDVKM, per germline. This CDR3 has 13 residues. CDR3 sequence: CASSGGTFWEAFF. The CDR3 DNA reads TGTGCCAGCAGTGGGGGCACATTCTGGGAAGCTTTCTTT.

The CDR3 nucleotides are TGTGCCAGCAGCTTGGGAGAACTAGCGGGAGGGCTGAATGAGCAGTTCTTC. Amino acid sequence: CASSLGELAGGLNEQFF. The rearrangement uses TRBV5-4 and TRBJ2-1, with TRBD2 matching over 13 bases. The ends lost 0 bases at V and 7 bases at J; junction bases unmatched: 7. This CDR3 has 17 amino acids. Germline V gives CDR1 SGHNT, CDR2 YYREEE (reference sequence).

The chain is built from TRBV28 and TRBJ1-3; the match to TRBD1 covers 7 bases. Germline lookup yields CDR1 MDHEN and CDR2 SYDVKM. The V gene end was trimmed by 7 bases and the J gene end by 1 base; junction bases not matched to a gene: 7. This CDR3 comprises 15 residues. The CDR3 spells CASKPDRVSGNTIYF. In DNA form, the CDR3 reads TGTGCCAGCAAACCCGACAGGGTTTCTGGAAACACCATATATTTT.

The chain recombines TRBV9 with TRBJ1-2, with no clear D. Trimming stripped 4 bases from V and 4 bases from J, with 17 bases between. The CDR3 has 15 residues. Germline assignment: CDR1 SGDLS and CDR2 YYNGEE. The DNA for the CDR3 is TGTGCCAGCAGCCCTAGACCATACCCGGCCTATGGCTACACCTTC. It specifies CASSPRPYPAYGYTF.

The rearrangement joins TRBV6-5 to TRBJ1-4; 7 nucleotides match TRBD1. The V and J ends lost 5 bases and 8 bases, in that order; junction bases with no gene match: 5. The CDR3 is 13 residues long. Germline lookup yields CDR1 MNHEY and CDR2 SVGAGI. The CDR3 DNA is TGTGCCAGCAGTCTCAAGGGGGCGGAAAAACTGTTTTTT. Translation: CASSLKGAEKLFF.

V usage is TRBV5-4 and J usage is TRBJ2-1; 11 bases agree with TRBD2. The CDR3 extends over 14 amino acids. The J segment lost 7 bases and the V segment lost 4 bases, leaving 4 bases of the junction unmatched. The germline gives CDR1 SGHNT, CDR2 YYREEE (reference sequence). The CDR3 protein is CASSLGLAVNEQFF. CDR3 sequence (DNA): TGTGCCAGCAGCCTGGGACTAGCGGTAAATGAGCAGTTCTTC. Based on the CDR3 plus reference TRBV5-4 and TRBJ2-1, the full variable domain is ETGVTQSPTHLIKTRGQQVTLRCSSQSGHNTVSWYQQALGQGPQFIFQYYREEENGRGNFPPRFSGLQFPNYSSELNVNALELDDSALYLCASSLGLAVNEQFFGPGTRLTVL.

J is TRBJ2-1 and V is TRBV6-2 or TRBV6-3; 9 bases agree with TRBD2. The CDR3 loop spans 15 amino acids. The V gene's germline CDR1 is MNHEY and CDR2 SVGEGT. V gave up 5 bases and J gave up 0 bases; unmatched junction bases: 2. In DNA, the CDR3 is TGTGCCAGCAGTCTAGCGGGATACTCCTACAATGAGCAGTTCTTC. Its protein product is CASSLAGYSYNEQFF.

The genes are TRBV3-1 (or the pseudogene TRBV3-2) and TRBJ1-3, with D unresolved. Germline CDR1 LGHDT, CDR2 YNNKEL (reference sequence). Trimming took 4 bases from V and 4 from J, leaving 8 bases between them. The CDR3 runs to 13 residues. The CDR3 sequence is CASSRGAGNTIYF. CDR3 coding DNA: TGTGCCAGCAGCCGGGGAGCGGGAAACACCATATATTTT.